This T cell receptor beta chain emerged from a study of T cells after yellow fever vaccination. Notes on the study in general: Abundant contaminating clonotypes from the bulk population could appear in FACS-sorted repertoires. A faster peak, day 5 versus 15, was reached by the weaker secondary response.

Germline CDR1 DFQATT, CDR2 SNEGSKA (reference sequence). Between the trimmed V and J ends, which lost 3 bases and 3 bases, there was a span of 12 bases. The CDR3 spans 13 residues. As to this clonotype: Its antigen is as yet unknown.

Production of TCR cDNA was by 5'RACE template switching, which also added a universal primer site and UMIs. Each CDR3 protein is one row after TCRdb ran MiXCR on the 5' RACE reads. This table has about 360,000 distinct CDR3 sequences, around 6.4% appearing once. V gene TRBV20-1 combines with J gene TRBJ2-7; D gene uncertain. The input for sequencing was PBMCs, taken 5 days after the yellow fever booster vaccination. This TCR was sampled from a man aged 25-45 years who received the YFV17D yellow fever vaccine. CDR3 loop: CSASESTRYEQYF. CDR3 sequence (DNA): TGCAGTGCTAGTGAGTCTACCCGCTACGAGCAGTACTTC.